The entry below describes one T cell receptor beta chain. Its antigen is not identified. The isolated RNA, all of it, was reverse transcribed, so expressed TCRB transcripts were what got sequenced. The read count averaged around 3.6 million across naive, central memory and regulatory T cell samples. The method was immunoSEQ multiplex PCR; TCRdb's version includes in-frame clones alone and lacks a portion of them. The table includes a few hundred thousand clones, approximately 15% detected once. One heparinised blood draw averaging approximately 120 mL was given by each donor. Purity above 98% was achieved in all sorted populations. The data originate from a study of beta chain features in type 1 diabetes. Notes on the study in general: Shorter TCRB CDR3s, moderately but significantly so, marked every one of the four CD4+ subsets in Type 1 diabetes patients.

Sequenced: naive CD4+ T cells from blood. The sequence was obtained from a man aged 30 to 45 with type 1 diabetes.

The DNA of the CDR3 is TGTGCCAGCAGTCCGGGACAGTTAAATCAGCCCCAGCATTTT. Translated: CASSPGQLNQPQHF. This chain uses TRBV6-1 with TRBJ1-5; 7 bases agree with TRBD1. The germline CDR1 and CDR2 sequences are MNHNS and SASEGT. The CDR3 runs 14 residues. V gave up 5 bases and J gave up 4 bases; unmatched junction bases: 5.